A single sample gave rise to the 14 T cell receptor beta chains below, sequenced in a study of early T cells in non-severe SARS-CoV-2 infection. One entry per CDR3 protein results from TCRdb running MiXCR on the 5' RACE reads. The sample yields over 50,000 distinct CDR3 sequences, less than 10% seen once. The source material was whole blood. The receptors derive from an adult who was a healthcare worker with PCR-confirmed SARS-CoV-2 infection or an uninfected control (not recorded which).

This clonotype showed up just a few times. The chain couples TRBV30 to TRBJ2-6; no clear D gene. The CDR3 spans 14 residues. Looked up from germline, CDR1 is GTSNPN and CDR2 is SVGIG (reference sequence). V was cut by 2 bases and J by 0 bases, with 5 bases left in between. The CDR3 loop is CAWSWGSGANVLTF. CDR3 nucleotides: TGTGCCTGGAGTTGGGGCTCTGGGGCCAACGTCCTGACTTTC.

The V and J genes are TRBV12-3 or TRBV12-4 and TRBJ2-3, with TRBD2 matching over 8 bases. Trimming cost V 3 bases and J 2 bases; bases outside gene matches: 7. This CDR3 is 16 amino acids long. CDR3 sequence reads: CASSFGAGGITDTQYF. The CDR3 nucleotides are TGTGCCAGCAGTTTCGGGGCGGGGGGAATCACAGATACGCAGTATTTT.

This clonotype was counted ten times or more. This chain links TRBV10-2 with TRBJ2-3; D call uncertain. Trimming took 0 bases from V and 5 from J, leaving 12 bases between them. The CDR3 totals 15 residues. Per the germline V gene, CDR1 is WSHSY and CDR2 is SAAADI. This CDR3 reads CASSESVAVGDTQYF. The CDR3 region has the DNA TGCGCCAGCAGTGAGTCGGTAGCCGTCGGAGATACGCAGTATTTT.

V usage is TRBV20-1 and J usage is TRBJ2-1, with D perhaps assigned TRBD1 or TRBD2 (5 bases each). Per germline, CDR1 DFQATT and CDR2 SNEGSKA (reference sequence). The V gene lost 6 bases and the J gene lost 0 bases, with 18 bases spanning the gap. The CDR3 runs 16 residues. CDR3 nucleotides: TGCAGTGCCAAGGAAATGGGGGACGGCTCCTACAATGAGCAGTTCTTC. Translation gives CSAKEMGDGSYNEQFF.

CDR3 amino acids: CASSTQGIQYF. The CDR3 bases are TGTGCCAGCAGTACCCAGGGAATTCAGTACTTC. The V and J genes are TRBV2 and TRBJ2-4; D possibly corresponds to TRBD1 (5 bases). The length of the CDR3 is 11 residues. Germline CDR1 SNHLY, CDR2 FYNNEI. V lost 5 bases and J 10 bases, leaving 9 bases between the germline ends. Drawing the rest from reference TRBV2 and TRBJ2-4, the complete variable domain is EPEVTQTPSHQVTQMGQEVILRCVPISNHLYFYWYRQILGQKVEFLVSFYNNEISEKSEIFDDQFSVERPDGSNFTLKIRSTKLEDSAMYFCASSTQGIQYFGAGTRLSVL.

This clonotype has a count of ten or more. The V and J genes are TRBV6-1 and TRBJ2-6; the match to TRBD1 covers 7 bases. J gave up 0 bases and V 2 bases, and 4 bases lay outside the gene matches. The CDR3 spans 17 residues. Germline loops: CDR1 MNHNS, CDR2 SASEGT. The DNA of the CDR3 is TGTGCCAGCAGTGAATGGGGGACAGTCTCTGGGGCCAACGTCCTGACTTTC. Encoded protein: CASSEWGTVSGANVLTF.

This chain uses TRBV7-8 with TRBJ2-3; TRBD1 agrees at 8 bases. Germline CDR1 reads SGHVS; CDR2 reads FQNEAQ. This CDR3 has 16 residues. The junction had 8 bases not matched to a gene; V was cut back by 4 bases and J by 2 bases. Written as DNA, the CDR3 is TGTGCCAGCAGCTCGCGACAGGGGACAGACACAGATACGCAGTATTTT. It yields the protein CASSSRQGTDTDTQYF. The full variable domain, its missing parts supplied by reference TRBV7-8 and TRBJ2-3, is GAGVSQSPRYKVAKRGQDVALRCDPISGHVSLFWYQQALGQGPEFLTYFQNEAQLDKSGLPSDRFFAERPEGSVSTLKIQRTQQEDSAVYLCASSSRQGTDTDTQYFGPGTRLTVL.

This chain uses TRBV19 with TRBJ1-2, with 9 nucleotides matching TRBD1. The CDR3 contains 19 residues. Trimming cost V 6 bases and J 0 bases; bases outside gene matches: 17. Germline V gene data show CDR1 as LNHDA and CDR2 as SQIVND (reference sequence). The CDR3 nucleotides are TGTGCCAGTAGGAGGCCCGGGACAGGGATGGTGTTTGCTAACTATGGCTACACCTTC. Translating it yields CASRRPGTGMVFANYGYTF.

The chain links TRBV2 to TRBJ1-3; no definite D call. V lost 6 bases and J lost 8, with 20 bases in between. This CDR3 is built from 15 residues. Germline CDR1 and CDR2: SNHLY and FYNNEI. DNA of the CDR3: TGTGCCAGCAGCCTCCGCACGACTTCTAGACACACCATATATTTT. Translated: CASSLRTTSRHTIYF. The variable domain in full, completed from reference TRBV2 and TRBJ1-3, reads EPEVTQTPSHQVTQMGQEVILRCVPISNHLYFYWYRQILGQKVEFLVSFYNNEISEKSEIFDDQFSVERPDGSNFTLKIRSTKLEDSAMYFCASSLRTTSRHTIYFGEGSWLTVV.

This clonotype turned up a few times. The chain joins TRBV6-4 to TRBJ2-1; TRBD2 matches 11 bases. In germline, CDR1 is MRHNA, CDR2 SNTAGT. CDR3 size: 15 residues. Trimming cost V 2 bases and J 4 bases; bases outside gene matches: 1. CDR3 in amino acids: CASSDRTSGYNEQFF. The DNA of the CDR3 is TGTGCCAGCAGTGACCGGACTAGCGGGTACAATGAGCAGTTCTTC.

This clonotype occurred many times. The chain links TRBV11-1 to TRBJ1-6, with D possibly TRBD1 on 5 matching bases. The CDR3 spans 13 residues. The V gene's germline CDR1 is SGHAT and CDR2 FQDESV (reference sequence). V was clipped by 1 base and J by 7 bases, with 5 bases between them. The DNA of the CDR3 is TGTGCCAGCAGCTTAGACAGGAATTCACCCCTCCACTTT. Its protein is CASSLDRNSPLHF.

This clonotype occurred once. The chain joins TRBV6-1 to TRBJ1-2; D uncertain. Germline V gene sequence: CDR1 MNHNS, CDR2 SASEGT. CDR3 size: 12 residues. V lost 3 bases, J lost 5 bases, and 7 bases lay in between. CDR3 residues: CASSDGPYGYTF. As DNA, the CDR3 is TGTGCCAGCAGTGACGGGCCGTATGGCTACACCTTC.

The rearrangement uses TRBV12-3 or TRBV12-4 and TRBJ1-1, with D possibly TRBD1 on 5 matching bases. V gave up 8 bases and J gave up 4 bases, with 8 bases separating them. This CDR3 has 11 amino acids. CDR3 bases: TGTGCCAGCGGCAGGGTCACTGAAGCTTTCTTT. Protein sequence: CASGRVTEAFF.

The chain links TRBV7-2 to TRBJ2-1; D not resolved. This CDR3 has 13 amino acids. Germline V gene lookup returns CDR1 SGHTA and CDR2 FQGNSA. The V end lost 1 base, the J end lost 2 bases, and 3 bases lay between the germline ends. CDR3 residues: CASSLVPYNEQFF. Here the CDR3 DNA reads TGTGCCAGCAGCTTAGTCCCCTACAATGAGCAGTTCTTC. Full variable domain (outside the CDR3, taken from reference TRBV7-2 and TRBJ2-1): GAGVSQSPSNKVTEKGKDVELRCDPISGHTALYWYRQSLGQGLEFLIYFQGNSAPDKSGLPSDRFSAERTGGSVSTLTIQRTQQEDSAVYLCASSLVPYNEQFFGPGTRLTVL.